This record concerns one T cell receptor beta chain sequence. This clone was seen a single time. What this receptor recognizes is not known. Per-base quality was not reported, and no clone a single base away is much larger than it. This sample is drawn from a study of blood T cell repertoires in COVID-19 (dated by TCRdb to the early 2020s). Notes on the research overall: Collaborator samples came from the United States, Italy and Spain and covered acute and convalescent phases of COVID-19. The material from the prospective study consisted of cDNA or gDNA derived from T cells, B-cell-depleted T cells, or PBMCs. Subjects who had been exposed to COVID-19, were actively infected with it, or had recovered from it provided the deeply sampled blood TCRbeta repertoires that made up the dataset. The repertoires were released in a freely available public database meant as a resource for research on the immune response to SARS-CoV-2. Samples came from the ongoing ImmuneRACE study (first 160 participants) plus 1,254 subjects from 6 global collaborators. The sample metadata nearly always contained a de-identified subject ID, COVID-19 status, age in years and sex. Where available, HLA class I and class II types were obtained from metadata supplied by the sample provider rather than from assay-based typing.

Enrolling through a virtual design, the prospective study's participants ranged in age from roughly 18 to 90 years and lived across roughly 23 United States geographic areas. In the prospective study, participants were assigned to cohorts based on the clinical history participants reported in a screening survey and a study questionnaire. For ImmuneRACE Cohort 3, a participant was defined as recovered based on two consecutive negative NP/OP PCR tests, clearance by a healthcare professional, or resolution of symptoms. In the prospective study, mobile phlebotomists collected whole blood, serum and a nasopharyngeal or oropharyngeal swab from each participant. Participants in the prospective study had the option to provide additional blood draws and questionnaires over a roughly 2-month period. Before DNA extraction, prospective study blood samples were shipped either frozen or at room temperature.

The full study reports these points: The amount of clinical and demographic metadata varied by source and participant and was provided uncurated.

The immunoSEQ Assay, a bias-controlled multiplex PCR, was used to amplify TCRbeta CDR3 regions from genomic DNA. Per the original workflow: Nucleated cell counts per sample were estimated from amplification of reference gene primers within the assay. To quantify the absolute abundance of each unique TCRbeta CDR3 rearrangement, sequence reads were collapsed and filtered. For each sample, productive Simpson clonality was calculated as the square root of Simpson's diversity index over productive rearrangements. TCRdb limited this immuneACCESS table to in-frame rearrangements with V and J called. A share of clones is missing; checked studies link under half to unresolved V genes, and the rest is unexplained. V and J calls and clone size are as listed in that table; D and trimming were resolved from the DNA. This sample is represented by a few hundred thousand clones; 70% to 90% of them were singletons. Of the sample, more than 1% is held by the ten largest clones.

Sequencing was done on a sample of PBMCs or T cells enriched from blood (not recorded which). The source is a woman aged 18-29 years who had recovered from COVID-19.

The DNA sequence reads TGTGCCAGCAGCGACAGTCCCGAGAACACTGAAGCTTTCTTT. The encoded protein is CASSDSPENTEAFF. The chain links TRBV6-2 or TRBV6-3 with TRBJ1-1, with TRBD1 perhaps the D gene, on 5 matching bases. The CDR3 runs 14 amino acids, cysteine and phenylalanine included. Only the CDR3 DNA stays, 42 bases, in frame from base 1. Sequences MNHEY (CDR1) and SVGEGT (CDR2) are obtained from the germline V gene. Trimming at the junction amounts to 6 bases on V and 1 base on J, and the germline ends lie 12 bases apart.